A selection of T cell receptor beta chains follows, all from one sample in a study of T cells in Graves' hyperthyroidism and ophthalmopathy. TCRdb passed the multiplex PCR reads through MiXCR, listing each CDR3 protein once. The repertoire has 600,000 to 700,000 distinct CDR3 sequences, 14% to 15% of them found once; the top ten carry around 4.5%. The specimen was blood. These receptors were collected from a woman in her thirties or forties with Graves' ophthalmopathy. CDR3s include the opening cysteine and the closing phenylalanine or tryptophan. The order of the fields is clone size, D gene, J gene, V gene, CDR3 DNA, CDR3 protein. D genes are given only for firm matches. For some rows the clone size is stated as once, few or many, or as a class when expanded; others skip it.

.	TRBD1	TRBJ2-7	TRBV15	TGTGCCACCAGCCCAGGGGGATATTGGCAGTACTTC	CATSPGGYWQYF
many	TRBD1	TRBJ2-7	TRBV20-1	TGCAGTGCTAGCCAGGGGGACCTCTACGAGCAGTACTTC	CSASQGDLYEQYF
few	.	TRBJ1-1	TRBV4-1	TGCGCCAGCAGCCAAGTTCAGGGCGCGACTGAAGCTTTCTTT	CASSQVQGATEAFF
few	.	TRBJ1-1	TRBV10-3	TGTGCCATCAGTGAGTCGCCGGATTCCAACACTGAAGCTTTCTTT	CAISESPDSNTEAFF
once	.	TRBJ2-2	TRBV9	TGTGCCAGCAGCGCCTTTAGTGGGGGCACCGGGGAGCTGTTTTTT	CASSAFSGGTGELFF
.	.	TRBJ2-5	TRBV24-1	TGTGCCACCAGTGTCCGGGACAAGTACCAAGAGACCCAGTACTTC	CATSVRDKYQETQYF
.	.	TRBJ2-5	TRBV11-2	TGTGCCAGCAGCTTAGAGAGGTCAAGGAGGGGCCCAATAAGGAAGACCCAGTACTTC	CASSLERSRRGPIRKTQYF
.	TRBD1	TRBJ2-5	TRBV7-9	TGTGCCAGCAGCTTAGAGGGGACAGGCGTCCGGTACTTC	CASSLEGTGVRYF
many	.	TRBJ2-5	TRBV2	TGTGCCAGCAGCGAAGGGGTAATGCAAGAGACCCAGTACTTC	CASSEGVMQETQYF
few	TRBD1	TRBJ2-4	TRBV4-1	TGCGCCAGCAGCCTCATGTACTGGCCCAGGGGGACCTTAGCCAAAAACATTCAGTACTTC	CASSLMYWPRGTLAKNIQYF
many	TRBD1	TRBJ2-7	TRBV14	TGTGCCAGCAGCTCTCGGACAGGGGTGACCAGCTACGAGCAGTACTTC	CASSSRTGVTSYEQYF
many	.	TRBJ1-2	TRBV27	TGTGCCAGCAGTTTCTCCCAACGAATCAACTATGGCTACACCTTC	CASSFSQRINYGYTF
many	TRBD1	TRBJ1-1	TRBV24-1	TGTGCCACCAGTGCCACGGACAGGGGGAACACTGAAGCTTTCTTT	CATSATDRGNTEAFF
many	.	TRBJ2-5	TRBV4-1	TGCGCCAGCAGCCAAGTCCTATCGGGGGATACACAAGAGACCCAGTACTTC	CASSQVLSGDTQETQYF
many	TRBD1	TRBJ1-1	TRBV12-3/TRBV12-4	TGTGCCAGCAGTCTCCACAGGGGTGACACTGAAGCTTTCTTT	CASSLHRGDTEAFF
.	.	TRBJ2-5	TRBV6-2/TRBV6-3	TGTGCCAGCACTACGGGGGGCCCCCAAGAGACCCAGTACTTC	CASTTGGPQETQYF
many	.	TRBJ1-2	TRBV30	TGTGCCTGGAGTGCTAGGGGATTTGACTATGGCTACACCTTC	CAWSARGFDYGYTF
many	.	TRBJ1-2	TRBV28	TGTGCCAGCAGGATGGGACGGAACAACTATGGCTACACCTTC	CASRMGRNNYGYTF
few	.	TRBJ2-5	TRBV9	TGTGCCAGCAGCGGAGGTTTCCGGGGGAAAGAGACCCAGTACTTC	CASSGGFRGKETQYF
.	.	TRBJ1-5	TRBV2	TGTGCCAGCAGGGGAGGTTCGCGCAATCAGCCCCAGCATTTT	CASRGGSRNQPQHF
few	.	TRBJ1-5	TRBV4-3	TGCGCCAGCAGCCAAGATCCCACCAGGGGCAATCAGCCCCAGCATTTT	CASSQDPTRGNQPQHF
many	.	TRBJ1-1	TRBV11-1	TGTGCCAGCAGCCCAATCGACACTGAAGCTTTCTTT	CASSPIDTEAFF